These 21 T cell receptor beta chains were sequenced from one sample in a study of CD4 and CD8 cells across lung adenocarcinoma regions. TCRdb fed the PCR reads into MiXCR, producing one record per CDR3 protein. The table records approximately 16,000 distinct CDR3 sequences, around 52% of them present only once. The sequenced sample consisted of CD8+ T cells from the center of a lung tumor. These receptors all come from a female donor with lung adenocarcinoma. The CD4 and CD8 labels of this study may be unreliable.

This clonotype is medium-sized (0.01 to 0.1%) in the sample. CDR3 sequence reads: CASRSGGSGEKLFF. The CDR3 DNA sequence: TGTGCCAGCAGATCTGGGGGCTCCGGTGAAAAACTGTTTTTT. The chain couples TRBV27 to TRBJ1-4, with D possibly matching TRBD1 (6 bases). Germline V lookup: CDR1 MNHEY, CDR2 SMNVEV (reference sequence). V was pared by 6 bases and J by 7 bases, with 15 bases between. The CDR3 spans 14 residues.

This rearrangement joins TRBV6-1 to TRBJ1-6; TRBD1 is a possible D gene (5 bases). The CDR3 is 12 residues long. Germline CDR1 is MNHNS and CDR2 is SASEGT. The V gene lost 6 bases and the J gene lost 14 bases, with 14 bases spanning the gap. The CDR3 nucleotides are TGTGCCAGCAGCTTCGTATCGGGGGCCCTCCACTTT. Its translation is CASSFVSGALHF.

A word on this clonotype: This may arise from a read error, as a much more abundant clone is one base away. J is TRBJ2-5 and V is TRBV11-2; D remains ambiguous. Trimming cost V 5 bases and J 11 bases, with 15 bases left between them. The CDR3 covers 12 residues. The V gene's germline CDR1 is SGHAT and CDR2 FQNNGV. DNA for the CDR3: TGTGCCAGCAGCCCCCTATGGGGTGAGCAGTACTTC. Translation: CASSPLWGEQYF.

The rearrangement joins TRBV12-3 or TRBV12-4 to TRBJ2-7; 9 bases are shared with TRBD2. Trimming took 4 bases from V and 6 from J; bases not matched to a gene: 10. The CDR3 loop spans 15 amino acids. The CDR3 nucleotides are TGTGCCAGCAGTTACGCCGGGACTAGCTCGGCCGAGCAGTACTTC. It yields the protein CASSYAGTSSAEQYF.

This clonotype was counted at least ten times. The chain joins TRBV5-1 to TRBJ2-5, with 7 positions matching TRBD1. The ends lost 4 bases at V and 1 base at J; junction bases unmatched: 7. The germline V gene has CDR1 SGHRS and CDR2 YFSETQ. This CDR3 is 15 amino acids long. CDR3 DNA: TGCGCCAGCAGCCTCGTCGCAGGGGGCCAAGAGACCCAGTACTTC. Amino acid sequence: CASSLVAGGQETQYF.

Regarding this clonotype: Its ends do not fully match the called genes, so a read error is possible. The chain employs TRBV6-1 and TRBJ2-5, with TRBD2 matching over 7 bases. Germline CDR1 and CDR2: MNHNS and SASEGT. CDR3 length: 16 amino acids. This CDR3 is CACRRSGDPNTDTQYF. In DNA form, the CDR3 reads TGTGCCTGCAGGCGGAGCGGGGACCCTAACACAGATACGCAGTACTTC.

The chain joins TRBV25-1 to TRBJ2-5; perhaps TRBD1 as D (6 bases). The assigned J gene may be wrong: the sequence end matches TRBJ2-7 better. The CDR3 has 13 amino acids. CDR1 MGHDK and CDR2 SYGVNS come from the germline V gene. For the CDR3, the DNA is TGTGCCAGCAGTGAGAGACAGGCCTACGAGCAGTACTTC. Translation: CASSERQAYEQYF.

The V and J genes are TRBV27 and TRBJ2-5; D is unclear. The J call may be mistaken, given a closer DNA end match to TRBJ2-7. The CDR3 runs 13 residues. In germline, CDR1 is MNHEY, CDR2 SMNVEV (reference sequence). This CDR3 is CASRSEVVYEQYF. In DNA form, the CDR3 reads TGTGCCAGCCGTTCCGAGGTCGTCTACGAGCAGTACTTC.

This clonotype has more than one count but fewer than ten. The chain joins TRBV6-1 to TRBJ2-1; D gene uncertain. The DNA matches TRBJ2-7 better at its end, which makes the J call doubtful. The germline V gene encodes CDR1 MNHNS and CDR2 SASEGT. CDR3 size: 14 residues. CDR3: CASSVGRGLYEQYF. DNA of the CDR3: TGTGCCAGCAGTGTGGGTCGCGGCCTCTACGAGCAGTACTTC.

This clonotype was detected many times. The chain couples TRBV20-1 to TRBJ2-2; TRBD2 agrees at 13 bases. The CDR3 is 14 amino acids. V shed 5 bases, J shed 11 bases, and the junction held 8 bases outside the gene matches. CDR1 is DFQATT and CDR2 is SNEGSKA in the germline V gene (reference sequence). CDR3 nucleotides: TGCAGTGCTCGCATACTAGCGGGGGGGACTGAGCTGTTTTTT. Its protein product is CSARILAGGTELFF.

This clonotype was seen ten or more times. The genes are TRBV6-1 and TRBJ2-3; D is perhaps TRBD1 or TRBD2 (5 bases each). Germline loops: CDR1 MNHNS, CDR2 SASEGT. The CDR3 has 12 amino acids. V lost 11 bases and J 6 bases, leaving 15 bases between the germline ends. The CDR3 here is CAVPPGRDTQYF. CDR3 nucleotides: TGTGCCGTCCCTCCGGGACGTGATACGCAGTATTTT.

This clonotype is deemed medium-sized (0.01 to 0.1%). The chain is built from TRBV10-1 and TRBJ2-1; possibly TRBD1 or TRBD2 for D (5 bases each). The CDR3 is 15 amino acids. Germline V lookup: CDR1 WNHNN, CDR2 SYGVQD (reference sequence). Trimming shortened V by 6 bases and J by 2 bases, and 14 bases separated the two germline ends. This chain's CDR3 is CASSAGGATYNEQFF. The CDR3 coding sequence is TGCGCCAGCAGCGCGGGTGGGGCCACCTACAATGAGCAGTTCTTC.

The chain recombines TRBV7-2 with TRBJ2-5, with 11 positions matching TRBD2. Germline V gene lookup returns CDR1 SGHTA and CDR2 FQGNSA. The CDR3 is 14 amino acids. Trimming took 5 bases from V and 4 from J; bases not matched to a gene: 3. CDR3 loop: CASSPSGGRETQYF. The CDR3 DNA sequence: TGTGCCAGCAGCCCTAGCGGGGGGCGAGAGACCCAGTACTTC.

This clonotype rates as medium-sized. The chain is built from TRBV6-1 and TRBJ2-4; D not resolved. The CDR3 loop spans 13 amino acids. V was pared by 3 bases and J by 7 bases, with 10 bases between. Looked up from germline, CDR1 is MNHNS and CDR2 is SASEGT. This CDR3 is CASSEFIGNIQYF. For the CDR3, the DNA is TGTGCCAGCAGTGAGTTTATCGGGAACATTCAGTACTTC.

As to this clonotype: At one end, the junction sequence differs from germline, possibly due to a read error. V usage is TRBV6-1 and J usage is TRBJ2-3; 10 positions agree with TRBD2. The CDR3 has 17 residues. The germline CDR1 and CDR2 sequences are MNHNS and SASEGT. In nucleotides, the CDR3 is TGTGCCAGCAGCCGCCGACTAGCGGGCCGAGTCACAGAGACGCAGTATTTC. Amino acids: CASSRRLAGRVTETQYF.

This clonotype was recorded a few times. The junction and the germline gene differ at one end; a read error may be behind it. This CDR3 reads CASSGGRDPDTQYF. The CDR3 DNA reads TGTGCGAGCAGTGGGGGCCGGGACCCAGATACGCAGTATTTC. The chain carries TRBV6-1 and TRBJ2-3, with TRBD1 as a possible D gene (6 bases). The length of the CDR3 is 14 residues. Germline CDR1 MNHNS, CDR2 SASEGT.

This clonotype has a single count. One end of the junction varies from germline; a read error may be responsible. CDR3 loop: CGARGLGAKNMQYF. In DNA form, the CDR3 reads TGTGGCGCCAGAGGGCTGGGAGCGAAAAATATGCAGTATTTC. The chain joins TRBV15 to TRBJ2-3; weak D call: TRBD2 (5 bases). Germline CDR1 and CDR2: LNHNV and YYDKDF (reference sequence). There are 14 residues in the CDR3.

This clonotype was detected only a few times. The rearrangement uses TRBV5-1 and TRBJ2-1; no clear D gene. The CDR3 has 16 amino acids. Germline V CDR1 and CDR2: SGHRS, YFSETQ. V dropped 0 bases and J dropped 2 bases, with 12 bases sitting between them. The CDR3 coding sequence is TGCGCCAGCAGCTTGGGGATTGCGGATACCTACAATGAGCAGTTCTTC. Residues: CASSLGIADTYNEQFF.

In its sample, this clonotype is medium-sized. The chain couples TRBV6-1 to TRBJ1-2; TRBD1 might be the D (5 bases). The CDR3 has 13 amino acids. V was shortened by 2 bases and J by 3 bases, with 7 bases between the two germline ends. Germline CDR1 MNHNS, CDR2 SASEGT. CDR3 nucleotides: TGTGCCAGCAGTGAACTGGGGGACTATGGCTACACCTTC. It is translated as CASSELGDYGYTF.

This sequence joins TRBV27 and TRBJ2-3; D might be TRBD2 (5 bases). The end of the DNA is better explained by TRBJ2-7, so the J call may be wrong. This CDR3 has 14 residues. Germline-derived CDR1 and CDR2 are MNHEY and SMNVEV (reference sequence). CDR3 region: CAGSVGRYTDTQYF. The CDR3 DNA follows: TGTGCGGGGAGTGTAGGCCGGTACACAGATACGCAGTACTTC.

The sample holds many counts of this clonotype. For the CDR3, the DNA is TGTGCCAGCAGCCGGACTAGCGGAAACAATGAGCAGTTCTTC. Translated, it gives CASSRTSGNNEQFF. The V call is TRBV6-5, the J call TRBJ2-1; 10 bases fit TRBD2. This CDR3 has 14 residues. Germline loops: CDR1 MNHEY, CDR2 SVGAGI. The V gene end was trimmed by 6 bases and the J gene end by 5 bases; junction bases not matched to a gene: 4.